One sample yielded the 9 T cell receptor beta chains listed below, sequenced in a study of patients and donors after allogeneic stem cell transplantation. TCRdb fed the RT-PCR reads into MiXCR, producing one record per CDR3 protein. The sample includes more than 150,000 distinct CDR3 sequences, 41% seen only once; the top ten take 33%. Material for sequencing was blood, either unsorted or a sorted T cell fraction (not recorded which). The receptors here all came from a human donor who was either an allogeneic HSCT recipient or a stem cell or donor lymphocyte infusion donor (not recorded which). It is not recorded whose cells these are; they may come from a transplant donor.

V gene TRBV14 combines with J gene TRBJ1-6, with TRBD1 identical over 9 bases. Per germline, CDR1 SGHDN and CDR2 FVKESK. The CDR3 sequence is 15 residues long. After removal of 4 bases from V and 7 bases from J, the junction contained 5 bases not matched to a gene. The CDR3, as DNA: TGTGCCAGCAGCCGCCCGGGACAGGGCAATTCACCCCTCCACTTT. Amino acids: CASSRPGQGNSPLHF.

There are a few counts of this clonotype. J is TRBJ1-2 and V is TRBV27; D is unclear. The germline V and J ends were trimmed by 10 bases and 4 bases, with 13 bases remaining between them. The CDR3 extends over 12 amino acids. CDR1 and CDR2 from the germline V gene are MNHEY and SMNVEV (reference sequence). The DNA of the CDR3 is TGTGCCACCCTGAGGGATCCCTATGGCTACACCTTC. Translation: CATLRDPYGYTF.

This clonotype has just a few counts. The chain carries TRBV20-1 and TRBJ1-2; 8 bases fit TRBD1. The trim removed 3 bases at V and 7 bases at J, leaving 4 bases unmatched. Germline CDR1 is DFQATT and CDR2 is SNEGSKA (reference sequence). The CDR3 extends over 12 amino acids. CDR3 region: CSASLQGGGYTF. The CDR3 DNA reads TGCAGTGCTAGTTTACAGGGGGGTGGCTACACCTTC.

This clonotype was counted a few times. CDR3 amino acids: CAISESPTEAFF. CDR3 DNA sequence: TGTGCCATCAGTGAGTCACCCACTGAAGCTTTCTTT. This chain links TRBV10-3 with TRBJ1-1; D gene ambiguous. The CDR3 consists of 12 residues. The germline gives CDR1 ENHRY, CDR2 SYGVKD. V lost 0 bases and J 4 bases, leaving 3 bases between the germline ends.

Only a few counts were recorded for this clonotype. V gene TRBV30 combines with J gene TRBJ1-1, with a possible D match to TRBD1 (5 bases). The V gene lost 8 bases and the J gene lost 5 bases, with 15 bases spanning the gap. Germline V gene lookup returns CDR1 GTSNPN and CDR2 SVGIG (reference sequence). This CDR3 comprises 12 residues. Here the CDR3 reads CAVSRGETEAFF. As DNA, the CDR3 is TGTGCCGTAAGCCGGGGGGAAACTGAAGCTTTCTTT.

Regarding this clonotype: The germline gene is not matched at one end of the junction; a read error may be the cause. The chain couples TRBV28 to TRBJ1-5, with 12 nucleotides matching TRBD1. The CDR3 spans 16 residues. Germline lookup yields CDR1 MDHEN and CDR2 SYDVKM. This CDR3 is CASSQTGTGGKQPQHF. In DNA, the CDR3 is TGTGCCAGCAGTCAGACCGGGACAGGGGGCAAGCAGCCCCAGCATTTT.

The chain carries TRBV28 and TRBJ1-2; D is ambiguous. The CDR3 sequence is 11 residues long. Germline CDR1 MDHEN, CDR2 SYDVKM. V lost 7 bases and J lost 7, with 10 bases in between. The CDR3 DNA is TGTGCCAGCACCCGCCTGGGTGGCTACACCTTC. Protein: CASTRLGGYTF.

The V gene is TRBV4-1, the J gene TRBJ2-1; TRBD2 matches at 10 bases. J lost 7 bases, V lost 1 base, and 13 bases had no gene match. The CDR3 has 18 amino acids. The V gene's germline CDR1 is MGHRA and CDR2 YSYEKL. DNA for the CDR3: TGCGCCAGCAGCCAAGGAGGGGCTTTGGGACTAGCGCGGAATGAGCAGTTCTTC. Amino acids: CASSQGGALGLARNEQFF.

V usage is TRBV7-3 and J usage is TRBJ2-1, with D unresolved. This CDR3 spans 15 amino acids. Looked up from germline, CDR1 is SGHTA and CDR2 is FQGTGA. V was pared by 4 bases and J by 9 bases, with 19 bases between. The CDR3 DNA reads as TGTGCCAGCAGCTCCCCCCGGGCGGCCCCCAGTGAGCAGTTCTTC. It is translated as CASSSPRAAPSEQFF.